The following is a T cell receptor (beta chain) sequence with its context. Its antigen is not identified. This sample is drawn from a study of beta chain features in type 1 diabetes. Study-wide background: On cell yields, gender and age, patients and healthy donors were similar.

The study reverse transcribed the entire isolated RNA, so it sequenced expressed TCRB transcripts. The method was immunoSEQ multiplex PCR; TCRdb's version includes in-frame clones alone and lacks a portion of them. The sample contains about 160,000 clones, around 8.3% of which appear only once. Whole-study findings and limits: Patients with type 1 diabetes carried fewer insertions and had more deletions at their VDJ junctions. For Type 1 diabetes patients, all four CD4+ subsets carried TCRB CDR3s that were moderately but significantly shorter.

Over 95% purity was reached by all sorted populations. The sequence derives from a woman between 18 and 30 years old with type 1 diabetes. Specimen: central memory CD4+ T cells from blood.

The CDR3: CASSPTPDRPYEQYF. CDR3 bases: TGTGCCAGCTCACCAACCCCTGACAGGCCCTACGAGCAGTACTTC. The V gene is TRBV18, the J gene TRBJ2-7, with D maybe TRBD1 (6 bases). The CDR3 is 15 amino acids. Germline CDR1 reads KGHSH; CDR2 reads LQKENI. Trimming took 2 bases from V and 2 from J, leaving 13 bases between them.